A single sample is the source of the 18 T cell receptor beta chains below, sequenced in a study of T-cell reconstitution after alpha-beta-depleted transplantation in children (dated by TCRdb to between 2015 and 2016). To prepare the library, PCR was applied. Sequencing was carried out with an Illumina HiSeq 2500. Molecular barcoding was employed in the preparation of TCR libraries, with unique molecular identifiers being used to normalize TCRbeta repertoire quantification. TCRdb itself trimmed the public reads at Q25 with fastp, ran MiXCR and retained productive beta chains. Entries that share a CDR3 protein sequence are merged under the most common genes and DNA. The sample table holds hundreds of thousands of distinct CDR3 sequences, of which about 16% were seen once. The ten largest make up around 4.5% of the sample. The treatment or condition tag for this specimen amounts to: allogeneic hematopoietic cell transplantation with graft depleted of TCRalphabeta T cells and CD19 B cells.

Sequenced material: PBMCs, mostly from graft donor cells, taken 360 days after TCRalphabeta/CD19-depleted stem cell transplant. All receptors come from a male patient between 5 and 17 years old who had a stem cell transplant for acute lymphoblastic leukemia, so the T cells may come from the graft donor.

J is TRBJ2-7 and V is TRBV6-5; D remains unclear. Germline loops: CDR1 MNHEY, CDR2 SVGAGI. CDR3 length: 14 amino acids. V was shortened by 0 bases and J by 2 bases, with 8 bases between the two germline ends. CDR3 in DNA: TGTGCCAGCAGTTACTCGTGGGGAACCTACGAGCAGTACTTC. Amino acid sequence: CASSYSWGTYEQYF.

This clonotype has a handful of counts. This chain connects TRBV20-1 to TRBJ2-7; 8 bases line up with TRBD1. Germline loops: CDR1 DFQATT, CDR2 SNEGSKA (reference sequence). J was trimmed by 5 bases and V by 6 bases; bases with no gene match: 9. The CDR3 extends over 13 amino acids. CDR3 bases: TGCAGTGCGTTAGGACAGGGAGATGACGAGCAGTACTTC. Translated: CSALGQGDDEQYF.

In this sample, this clonotype turned up a few times. The chain joins TRBV4-1 to TRBJ1-2; D is possibly TRBD1 (6 bases). Germline V lookup: CDR1 MGHRA, CDR2 YSYEKL. V was pared by 0 bases and J by 2 bases, with 13 bases between. The CDR3 spans 16 residues. This chain's CDR3 is CASSQDKITGNYGYTF. The CDR3 nucleotides read TGCGCCAGCAGCCAAGATAAGATTACAGGGAACTATGGCTACACCTTC.

This clonotype turned up a few times. This chain joins TRBV27 and TRBJ2-7; unclear D gene. The CDR3 is 13 amino acids. V dropped 3 bases and J dropped 5 bases, with 11 bases sitting between them. The V gene's germline CDR1 is MNHEY and CDR2 SMNVEV (reference sequence). The CDR3 loop is CASSFLGFDEQYF. The CDR3 coding sequence is TGTGCCAGCAGTTTCTTAGGGTTTGACGAGCAGTACTTC.

This clonotype was observed a few times. The gene calls are TRBV15 and TRBJ2-1; TRBD2 agrees at 13 bases. Trimming at V came to 5 bases and at J to 6 bases, leaving 4 bases not matched to a gene. This CDR3 has 15 residues. Germline CDR1 and CDR2: LNHNV and YYDKDF (reference sequence). In DNA form, the CDR3 reads TGTGCCACCAGCGGTCGGACTAGCGGGAGCAATGAGCAGTTCTTC. Its protein product is CATSGRTSGSNEQFF.

This chain links TRBV3-1 with TRBJ2-1; D unresolved. CDR1 LGHDT and CDR2 YNNKEL come from the germline V gene (reference sequence). The CDR3 is 16 residues long. Trimming cost V 3 bases and J 0 bases, with 12 bases left between them. CDR3 in amino acids: CASSQIGFSSYNEQFF. The CDR3, as DNA: TGTGCCAGCAGCCAGATTGGCTTTAGCTCCTACAATGAGCAGTTCTTC.

This clonotype turned up a few times. This rearrangement joins TRBV5-1 to TRBJ2-7; the match to TRBD2 covers 7 bases. V shed 4 bases and J 6 bases; nucleotides not matched to a gene: 4. Per germline, CDR1 SGHRS and CDR2 YFSETQ. The CDR3 totals 12 residues. CDR3 sequence: CASSRSGAEQYF. In DNA form, the CDR3 reads TGCGCCAGCAGCCGGAGCGGGGCCGAGCAGTACTTC.

The chain uses TRBV11-2 and TRBJ1-6; no definite D call. Germline V gene data show CDR1 as SGHAT and CDR2 as FQNNGV. The CDR3 extends over 12 amino acids. Deletions cut 4 bases from V and 13 bases from J, with 11 bases between. The CDR3 coding sequence is TGTGCCAGCAGCTCGGGATCTTTTCCCCTCCACTTT. It encodes CASSSGSFPLHF.

The rearrangement joins TRBV19 to TRBJ1-5, with D possibly being TRBD1 (5 bases). Per germline, CDR1 LNHDA and CDR2 SQIVND (reference sequence). The ends were cut back, 9 bases at V and 3 bases at J, with 12 bases in the middle. The CDR3 extends over 13 amino acids. The CDR3 nucleotides are TGTGCCAGCCACAGGACACCCAATCAGCCCCAGCATTTT. Protein: CASHRTPNQPQHF.

The chain carries TRBV4-1 and TRBJ2-4; TRBD2 agrees at 9 bases. The CDR3 consists of 16 residues. V lost 5 bases to trimming and J lost 0 bases; unmatched junction nucleotides: 5. Germline CDR1 reads MGHRA; CDR2 reads YSYEKL. The CDR3 sequence is CASSIRLAEAKNIQYF. CDR3 DNA: TGCGCCAGCAGCATTCGACTAGCGGAAGCCAAAAACATTCAGTACTTC.

This clonotype was seen a handful of times. CDR3 sequence (DNA): TGTGCCAGCAGCTCGGTCGGGACAGGGTCCTACAATGAGCAGTTCTTC. It codes for CASSSVGTGSYNEQFF. This chain uses TRBV7-3 with TRBJ2-1, with 9 nucleotides matching TRBD1. The junction had 5 bases not matched to a gene; V was cut back by 4 bases and J by 1 base. This CDR3 comprises 16 residues. The germline CDR1 and CDR2 sequences are SGHTA and FQGTGA.

This rearrangement joins TRBV3-1 to TRBJ2-7; D is possibly TRBD2 (6 bases). The CDR3 is made up of 17 amino acids. The V end was cut by 1 base, the J end by 5 bases, with 21 bases between. Germline-derived CDR1 and CDR2 are LGHDT and YNNKEL (reference sequence). The CDR3 region has the DNA TGTGCCAGCAGCCAAGGAACTAGCTGGGATCGGGGCGACGAGCAGTACTTC. This sequence encodes CASSQGTSWDRGDEQYF.

This clonotype was picked up a small number of times. This rearrangement joins TRBV24-1 to TRBJ2-7, with unresolved D. CDR1 is KGHDR, CDR2 SFDVKD, per germline. The CDR3 totals 14 residues. Trimming removed 4 bases at V and 5 bases at J, with 14 bases between. The CDR3 DNA reads as TGTGCCACCAGTGACCCCAGCAGGTCCCACGAGCAGTACTTC. Protein: CATSDPSRSHEQYF.

V usage is TRBV12-5 and J usage is TRBJ2-5; 10 positions match TRBD2. The germline V gene encodes CDR1 LGHNT and CDR2 FRNRAP. The ends lost 4 bases at V and 4 bases at J; junction bases unmatched: 9. The CDR3 has 16 residues. CDR3 bases: TGTGCTAGTGGTTCGTTAGCGGGAGGAGGGCTAGAGACCCAGTACTTC. This codes for CASGSLAGGGLETQYF.

This clonotype has just a few counts. This chain uses TRBV15 with TRBJ1-2; D call uncertain. The CDR3 runs to 13 residues. V lost 0 bases to trimming and J lost 0 bases, with 2 bases between them. The germline gives CDR1 LNHNV, CDR2 YYDKDF (reference sequence). Written as DNA, the CDR3 is TGTGCCACCAGCAGAGAAGCTAACTATGGCTACACCTTC. This sequence encodes CATSREANYGYTF.

This clonotype was counted ten times or more. The gene calls are TRBV6-5 and TRBJ1-1; 7 bases are a match to TRBD1. V lost 2 bases to trimming and J lost 3 bases; unmatched junction nucleotides: 0. This CDR3 spans 13 amino acids. The germline gives CDR1 MNHEY, CDR2 SVGAGI. CDR3 region: CASSYRGHTEAFF. The CDR3 DNA reads as TGTGCCAGCAGTTACAGGGGGCACACTGAAGCTTTCTTT.

This clonotype was detected only a few times. J is TRBJ2-1 and V is TRBV10-1; 7 bases are a match to TRBD2. From germline, CDR1 is WNHNN and CDR2 SYGVQD (reference sequence). With V trimmed by 0 bases and J by 6 bases, 8 bases remained unmatched. The CDR3 contains 16 residues. The CDR3 protein is CASSESGVGRTNEQFF. The CDR3 nucleotides read TGCGCCAGCAGTGAGTCGGGGGTCGGGAGGACCAATGAGCAGTTCTTC.

This chain joins TRBV27 and TRBJ2-7; D is possibly TRBD1 or TRBD2 (5 bases each). Germline V lookup: CDR1 MNHEY, CDR2 SMNVEV (reference sequence). V shed 4 bases and J shed 9 bases, with 28 bases lying between them. The CDR3 runs 17 residues. The chain's CDR3 is CASSSRYFEFAPRGQYF. The CDR3 DNA sequence: TGTGCCAGCAGTTCGCGTTACTTCGAGTTTGCTCCGAGGGGGCAGTACTTC.